This TCR beta chain was found in a study of T cells in Graves' hyperthyroidism and ophthalmopathy. Points from the study as a whole: Ophthalmopathy prediction by the model preceded onset by a median about 6 months.

This clonotype was observed a few times. What it binds is unknown. Authors of the study amplified TCR beta CDR3 regions from RNA transcripts. RT-PCR in the first round (using the HTBI primer set) targeted the TCR CDR3. TCRdb ran MiXCR on the multiplex PCR reads and lists one entry per CDR3 protein. Altogether 600,000 to 900,000 distinct CDR3 sequences are present, 15% to 20% being singletons, with the ten largest covering 8.4%. The PBMCs studied were ones that came from 9 to 10 ml fresh peripheral blood. This TCR was sampled from a man aged 18 to 35 with Graves' hyperthyroidism. The sample taken for sequencing was blood.

CDR3 DNA: TGTGCCAGCTCACCACGCAGGGTGTTCGGGGAGCTGTTTTTT. Its translation: CASSPRRVFGELFF. The chain has TRBV18 and TRBJ2-2; D might be TRBD1 (5 bases). Germline lookup yields CDR1 KGHSH and CDR2 LQKENI. The CDR3 has 14 amino acids. The V end lost 1 base, the J end lost 7 bases, and 10 bases lay between the germline ends.